What follows is one TCR beta chain and its context. Its target is not known. The read falls 3 residues short of the CDR3 end, and the missing part is taken from the germline J gene. The sample is drawn from a study of T cells in women clearing cervical HPV infection. About the study: Women with histologically confirmed HPV16-related CIN3 or worse, 2 with invasive cancer, served as cases. Study-wide results and caveats: TRBV6-7 abundance was lower in cases than controls (roughly 0.11% versus 0.16%).

HPV was found by MY09/MY11 PCR and dot-blot genotyping. Germline V gives CDR1 SGHRS, CDR2 YFSETQ. Trimming removed 2 bases from V and 1 base from J; junction bases left unmatched: 7. The CDR3 has 16 residues. Profiled with immunoSEQ multiplex PCR; TCRdb holds only in-frame clones, not every one. The sample totals some 40,000 clones. The sequence was collected from a woman aged 18 to 69 with a cervical HPV16 infection that either progressed to CIN3+ or cleared (not recorded which). The rearrangement links TRBV5-1 to TRBJ2-5, with TRBD2 matching 8 bases. Sequencing was done on a sample of blood buffy coat. The CDR3 region is CASSFGGTSGQETQYF. Partial CDR3 DNA: TGCGCCAGCAGCTTTGGAGGAACTAGCGGCCAAGAGACC.